What follows are 5 T cell receptor beta chains derived from one specimen sequenced in a study of blood T cell repertoires in COVID-19. The table came from immunoSEQ multiplex PCR; TCRdb's copy has only in-frame clones and leaves some out. Found here are about 300,000 clones, 85% of them singletons; the top ten hold around 2.5%. The specimen was PBMCs or T cells enriched from blood (not recorded which). Receptors were obtained from a woman in her forties or fifties who had recovered from COVID-19.

The chain is built from TRBV30 and TRBJ2-1; TRBD2 is a possible D gene (5 bases). From germline, CDR1 is GTSNPN and CDR2 SVGIG (reference sequence). Trimming pared 0 bases from V and 7 bases from J, leaving 10 bases between. This CDR3 is 13 amino acids long. CDR3 bases: TGTGCCTGGAGTGTACCGGGAAGGAATGAGCAGTTCTTC. Translated: CAWSVPGRNEQFF. Using reference TRBV30 and TRBJ2-1 for the parts outside the CDR3, the full variable domain is SQTIHQWPATLVQPVGSPLSLECTVEGTSNPNLYWYRQAAGRGLQLLFYSVGIGQISSEVPQNLSASRPQDRQFILSSKKLLLSDSGFYLCAWSVPGRNEQFFGPGTRLTVL.

This clone turned up a few times. V usage is TRBV7-8 and J usage is TRBJ1-1; TRBD1 aligns across 10 bases. Germline assignment: CDR1 SGHVS and CDR2 FQNEAQ. With 6 bases clipped from V and 2 bases from J, the junction kept 12 bases outside the gene matches. This CDR3 is built from 17 residues. In DNA, the CDR3 is TGTGCCAGCAGTCATCAGAGGGACAGGGGATACAACACTGAAGCTTTCTTT. Translated: CASSHQRDRGYNTEAFF.

For the CDR3, the DNA is TGTGCCAGCAGAATTATAAACACTGAAGCTTTCTTT. It is translated as CASRIINTEAFF. This rearrangement joins TRBV6-5 to TRBJ1-1; D is unclear. The V end lost 6 bases, the J end lost 2 bases, and 7 bases lay between the germline ends. This CDR3 comprises 12 residues. The germline CDR1 and CDR2 sequences are MNHEY and SVGAGI.

The chain carries TRBV5-4 and TRBJ2-2, with a possible D match to TRBD2 (5 bases). The CDR3 has 15 residues. Germline CDR1 SGHNT, CDR2 YYREEE (reference sequence). V was trimmed by 0 bases and J by 5 bases, leaving 11 bases between them. The CDR3 region is CASSLGAPGTGELFF. The CDR3, as DNA: TGTGCCAGCAGCTTGGGGGCCCCGGGGACCGGGGAGCTGTTTTTT.

This clone was counted between two and nine times. The rearrangement links TRBV3-1 (or the pseudogene TRBV3-2) to TRBJ1-3, with 8 bases fitting TRBD1. Germline CDR1 LGHDT, CDR2 YNNKEL (reference sequence). J gave up 0 bases and V 4 bases, and 14 bases lay outside the gene matches. CDR3 size: 19 residues. CDR3 in amino acids: CASSRFLGTGALSGNTIYF. The CDR3 DNA follows: TGTGCCAGCAGCCGCTTTCTGGGGACAGGAGCTCTCTCTGGAAACACCATATATTTT.